This T cell receptor (beta chain) was found in a study of blood T cell repertoires in COVID-19. About the study: The samples span acute and convalescent COVID-19 from the United States, Italy and Spain. PBMCs, B-cell-depleted T cells, or T cells provided the cDNA or gDNA that made up the material.

In the original processing: The assay estimated nucleated cells by amplifying reference gene primers. Sequenced by immunoSEQ multiplex PCR; TCRdb stores in-frame clones only, minus some. That table supplies the V and J calls and clone size; D and trimming were determined from the DNA. The sample lists 58,000 or so clones, less than 90% seen once, with approximately 9.2% in the top ten. Germline assignment: CDR1 SGHAT and CDR2 FQNNGV. The ends lost 4 bases at V and 1 base at J; junction bases unmatched: 7. This CDR3 is 16 amino acids long. The chain joins TRBV11-2 to TRBJ2-5; 9 positions agree with TRBD2. The TCR was taken from a woman aged 65 to 85 with active COVID-19. Input material: peripheral blood. CDR3 sequence: CASSSGTSSIQETQYF. In DNA form, the CDR3 reads TGTGCCAGCAGCTCCGGGACTAGCAGCATCCAAGAGACCCAGTACTTC.